These T cell receptor beta chains were read from a single sample in a study of CD4 T cells in relation to SARS-CoV-2 and coronaviruses. What these receptors recognize is not known. Data came from immunoSEQ multiplex PCR; TCRdb stores just in-frame clones and leaves some out. This repertoire shows 19,000 or so clones, around 73% found once; its top ten account for roughly 19%. The sequenced sample was CD4+ T cells from PBMCs, cultured in vitro. These receptors were collected from a human donor in good health. Both conserved end residues are part of each CDR3. A D gene is named only where the DNA matches it firmly. Rows may omit the clone size; those that give it use once, few, many or a size class.

d_gene	abundance	v_gene	j_gene	CDR3nt	CDR3aa
TRBD2	NA	TRBV18	TRBJ2-1	TGTGCCAGCTCACCTCGGACTAGCGGGACCTACAATGAGCAGTTCTTC	CASSPRTSGTYNEQFF
TRBD1	NA	TRBV25-1	TRBJ2-7	TGTGCCAGCAGTACCCTGGGACAGACTAACTTGACCTACGAGCAGTACTTC	CASSTLGQTNLTYEQYF
NA	NA	TRBV7-8	TRBJ1-5	TGTGCCAGCAGCTTAATGCGGCAGGACATTTATAGCAATCAGCCCCAGCATTTT	CASSLMRQDIYSNQPQHF
NA	NA	TRBV12-3/TRBV12-4	TRBJ1-1	TGTGCCAGCAGTTTATCTGAGAACACTGAAGCTTTCTTT	CASSLSENTEAFF
NA	NA	TRBV6-6	TRBJ2-7	TGTGCCAGCAGTTACACCCCCAGGTCCTACGAGCAGTACTTC	CASSYTPRSYEQYF
NA	NA	TRBV5-5	TRBJ2-5	TGTGCCAGCAGCTTGAGCCCAGGGCGACAAGAGACCCAGTACTTC	CASSLSPGRQETQYF
NA	NA	TRBV2	TRBJ2-2	TGTGCCAGCCGTCCGGGAGCAGCGAACACCGGGGAGCTGTTTTTT	CASRPGAANTGELFF
TRBD2	NA	TRBV6-4	TRBJ2-1	TGTGCCAGCAGTGACAGGACTAGCGGGAGCAATGAGCAGTTCTTC	CASSDRTSGSNEQFF
TRBD2	NA	TRBV20-1	TRBJ2-7	TGCAGTGCGTTAGCGGGAGGGTCGCCGTACTTC	CSALAGGSPYF
NA	few	TRBV9	TRBJ2-2	TGTGCCAGCAGTCACCCCCTTAACTACGGGGAGCTGTTTTTT	CASSHPLNYGELFF
TRBD1	few	TRBV14	TRBJ2-2	TGTGCCAGCAGCCCCTTCAGGGGGACGGACACCGGGGAGCTGTTTTTT	CASSPFRGTDTGELFF
NA	NA	TRBV28	TRBJ1-5	TGTGCCAGCAGGCTGATTGGCAATCAGCCCCAGCATTTT	CASRLIGNQPQHF
TRBD1	NA	TRBV19	TRBJ2-6	TGTGCCAGTAGTATTTTGGGACAGGCGAACTCTGGGGCCAACGTCCTGACTTTC	CASSILGQANSGANVLTF
TRBD2	NA	TRBV6-5	TRBJ2-1	TGTGCCAGCAGGCCTGGGGGGACTAGTCCCCAGCCAGGGTTCTTC	CASRPGGTSPQPGFF
NA	NA	TRBV6-5	TRBJ2-7	TGTGCCAGCAGTTACTTCCGGCAGGATGCCTACGAGCAGTACTTC	CASSYFRQDAYEQYF
NA	few	TRBV7-9	TRBJ1-4	TGTGCCGGAATTACCGGCATTGCAGCTAATGAAAAACTGTTTTTT	CAGITGIAANEKLFF
TRBD1	few	TRBV6-5	TRBJ1-2	TGTGCCAGCGTTGGAGGGACAGTCCCTAACTATGGCTACACCTTC	CASVGGTVPNYGYTF
NA	NA	TRBV28	TRBJ1-1	TGTGCCAGCTTGAGAGGGGTGAGGGACACTGAAGCTTTCTTT	CASLRGVRDTEAFF
NA	NA	TRBV7-8	TRBJ2-7	TGTGCCAGCAGCTTAGTACGGGTCGGCGAGCAGTACTTC	CASSLVRVGEQYF
NA	NA	TRBV12-3/TRBV12-4	TRBJ2-7	TGTGCCAGCAAGATGAGCTCCTACGAGCAGTACTTC	CASKMSSYEQYF
NA	NA	TRBV30	TRBJ2-5	TGTGCCTGGAGCGGTCCGTCGGCTACCCCCCAAGAGACCCAGTACTTC	CAWSGPSATPQETQYF
TRBD1	NA	TRBV6-1	TRBJ1-1	TGTGCCAGCAGTGGACCGGGACAGGGGTTTTCCACTGAAGCTTTCTTT	CASSGPGQGFSTEAFF
TRBD2	NA	TRBV10-3	TRBJ2-1	TGTGCCATCAACACGGGACTAGCGGGCATCGGAGAGCAGTTCTTC	CAINTGLAGIGEQFF
NA	NA	TRBV19	TRBJ2-3	TGTGCCAGTACCCGGACCCATAGCACAGATACGCAGTATTTT	CASTRTHSTDTQYF
TRBD2	NA	TRBV2	TRBJ2-1	TGTGCCAGCAGTGAAGCGACGGGGACTAGCGTCTACAATGAGCAGTTCTTC	CASSEATGTSVYNEQFF
NA	once	TRBV30	TRBJ1-5	TGTGCCTGGAGTGTAGGGCAGGGCAATCAGCCCCAGCATTTT	CAWSVGQGNQPQHF
TRBD2	few	TRBV5-6	TRBJ2-7	TGTGCCAGCAGCTTGTTAGCGGGAGGAGAGCAGTACTTC	CASSLLAGGEQYF
NA	NA	TRBV28	TRBJ1-5	TGTGCCAGCAGTTTATACGGGGGCGGCAATCAGCCCCAGCATTTT	CASSLYGGGNQPQHF
NA	NA	TRBV6-5	TRBJ1-6	TGTGCCAGCGGGAAAGGGATATCCCTCCACTTT	CASGKGISLHF
NA	NA	TRBV3-1/TRBV3-2	TRBJ1-1	TGTGCCAGCAGCCAAGAGGGGCGGGGAGCTTTCTTT	CASSQEGRGAFF